This T cell receptor beta chain comes out of a study of shared clonotypes between healthy human individuals. Assay: immunoSEQ multiplex PCR; the TCRdb copy retains only in-frame clones and omits some. This sample has roughly 2.6 million clones, with roughly nine tenths found just once. Trimming removed 3 bases at V and 2 bases at J, with 14 bases between. The CDR3 runs to 15 residues. CDR1 and CDR2 from the germline V gene are MGHRA and YSYEKL. The genes are TRBV4-1 and TRBJ2-7; D is ambiguous. Material for sequencing was naive CD4+ T cells sorted from blood. Regarding subset: CD45RA+ positively selected. The receptor was isolated from a man aged 18 to 35 in good health. CDR3 region: CASSHPPPGTYEQYF. CDR3 in DNA: TGCGCCAGCAGCCACCCCCCCCCAGGCACCTACGAGCAGTACTTC.